In its sample, the clone carrying this T cell receptor beta chain was seen once. Its antigen is currently unknown. The CDR3 has 17 residues. V was clipped by 3 bases and J by 3 bases; unmatched bases: 11. Germline assignment: CDR1 ENHRY and CDR2 SYGVKD. This sample is drawn from a study of OX40 agonist ivuxolimab in advanced cancers. Regarding the study as a whole: The antigens recognized by the expanded peripheral T cells, that is their antigen specificity, were not determined. CD8+ T cells showed, on average, more clonal expansion than CD4+ cells.

This table comes from immunoSEQ multiplex PCR, and its TCRdb copy is limited to in-frame clones, with some not included. Seen here are about 62,000 clones, approximately 80% observed once, and the top ten hold 5% to 6%. Blood draws occurred at baseline, cycle 4 day 1, and cycle 7 day 1. The sequence was collected from an adult with an advanced solid tumor such as melanoma, head and neck, liver or kidney cancer. This sequence joins TRBV10-3 and TRBJ2-7; the match to TRBD1 covers 10 bases. The source material was CD4+ or CD8+ T cells sorted from blood, sampled in a trial of the OX40 agonist ivuxolimab. The CDR3 is CAISDPFRTGGSYEQYV. The CDR3 DNA reads as TGTGCCATCAGTGACCCCTTTAGGACAGGGGGGAGCTACGAGCAGTACGTC.